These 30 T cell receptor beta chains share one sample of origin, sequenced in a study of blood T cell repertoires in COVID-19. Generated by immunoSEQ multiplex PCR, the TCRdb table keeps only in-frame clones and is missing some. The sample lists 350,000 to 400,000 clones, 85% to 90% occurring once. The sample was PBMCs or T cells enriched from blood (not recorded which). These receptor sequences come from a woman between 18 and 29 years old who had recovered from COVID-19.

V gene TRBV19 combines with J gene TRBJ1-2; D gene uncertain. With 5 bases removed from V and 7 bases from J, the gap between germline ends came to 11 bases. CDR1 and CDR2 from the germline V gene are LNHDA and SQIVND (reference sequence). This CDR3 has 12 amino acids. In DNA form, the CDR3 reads TGTGCCAGTAGTGAGGGCGAGGGTGGCTACACCTTC. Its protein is CASSEGEGGYTF. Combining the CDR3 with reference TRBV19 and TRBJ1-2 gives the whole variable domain DGGITQSPKYLFRKEGQNVTLSCEQNLNHDAMYWYRQDPGQGLRLIYYSQIVNDFQKGDIAEGYSVSREKKESFPLTVTSAQKNPTAFYLCASSEGEGGYTFGSGTRLTVV.

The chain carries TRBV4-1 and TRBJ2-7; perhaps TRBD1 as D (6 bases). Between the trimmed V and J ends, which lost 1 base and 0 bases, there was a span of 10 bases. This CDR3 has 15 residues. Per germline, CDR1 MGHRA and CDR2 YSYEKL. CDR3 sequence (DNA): TGCGCCAGCAGCCAAGGACAGGACATCTCCTACGAGCAGTACTTC. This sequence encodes CASSQGQDISYEQYF.

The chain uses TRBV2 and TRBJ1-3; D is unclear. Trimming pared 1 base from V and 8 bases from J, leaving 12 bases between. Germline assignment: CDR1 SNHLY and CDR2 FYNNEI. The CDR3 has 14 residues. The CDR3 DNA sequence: TGTGCCAGCAGTGAAGGGCAGATGAGGGACACCATATATTTT. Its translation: CASSEGQMRDTIYF.

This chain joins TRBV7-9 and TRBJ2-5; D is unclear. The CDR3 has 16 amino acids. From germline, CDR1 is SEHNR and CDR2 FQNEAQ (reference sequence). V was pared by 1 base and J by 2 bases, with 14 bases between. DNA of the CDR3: TGTGCCAGCAGCTTAGGGGCCCCCCAGGCTCAAGAGACCCAGTACTTC. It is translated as CASSLGAPQAQETQYF.

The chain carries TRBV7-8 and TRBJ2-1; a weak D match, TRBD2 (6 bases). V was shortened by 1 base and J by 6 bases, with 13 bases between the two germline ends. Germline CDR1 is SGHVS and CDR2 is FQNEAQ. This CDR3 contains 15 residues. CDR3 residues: CASSLDPGVTNEQFF. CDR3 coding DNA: TGTGCCAGCAGCTTAGACCCGGGGGTCACCAATGAGCAGTTCTTC. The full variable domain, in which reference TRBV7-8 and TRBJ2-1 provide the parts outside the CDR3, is GAGVSQSPRYKVAKRGQDVALRCDPISGHVSLFWYQQALGQGPEFLTYFQNEAQLDKSGLPSDRFFAERPEGSVSTLKIQRTQQEDSAVYLCASSLDPGVTNEQFFGPGTRLTVL.

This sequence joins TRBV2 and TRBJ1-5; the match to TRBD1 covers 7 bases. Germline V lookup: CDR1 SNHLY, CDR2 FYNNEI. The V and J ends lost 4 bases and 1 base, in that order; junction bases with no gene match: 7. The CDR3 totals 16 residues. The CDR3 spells CASSARGGESNQPQHF. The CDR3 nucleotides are TGTGCCAGCAGTGCTAGAGGGGGCGAGAGCAATCAGCCCCAGCATTTT.

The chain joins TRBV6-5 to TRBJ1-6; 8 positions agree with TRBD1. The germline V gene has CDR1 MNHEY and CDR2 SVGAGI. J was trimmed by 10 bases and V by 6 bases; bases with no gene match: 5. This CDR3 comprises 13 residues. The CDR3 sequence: CASSDRGDSPLHF. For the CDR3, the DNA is TGTGCCAGCAGCGACAGGGGTGACTCACCCCTCCACTTT.

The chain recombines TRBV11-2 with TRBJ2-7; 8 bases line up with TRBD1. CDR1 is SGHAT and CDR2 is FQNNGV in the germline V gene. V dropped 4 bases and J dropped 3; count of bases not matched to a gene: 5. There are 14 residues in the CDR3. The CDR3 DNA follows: TGTGCCAGCAGCTCCGGCGGACAGGGCTACGAGCAGTACTTC. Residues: CASSSGGQGYEQYF.

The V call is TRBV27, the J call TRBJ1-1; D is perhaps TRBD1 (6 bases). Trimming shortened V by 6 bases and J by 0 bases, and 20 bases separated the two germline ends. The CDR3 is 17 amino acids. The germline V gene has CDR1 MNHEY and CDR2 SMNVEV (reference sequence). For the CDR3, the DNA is TGTGCCAGCAGGCCAAAAATGGGGACACCCATGAACACTGAAGCTTTCTTT. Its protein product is CASRPKMGTPMNTEAFF.

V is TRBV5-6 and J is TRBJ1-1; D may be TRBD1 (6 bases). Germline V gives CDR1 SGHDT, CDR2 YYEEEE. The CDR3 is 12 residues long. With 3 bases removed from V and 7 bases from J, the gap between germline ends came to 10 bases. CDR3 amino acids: CASSWDTGEAFF. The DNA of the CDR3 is TGTGCCAGCAGCTGGGACACCGGTGAAGCTTTCTTT.

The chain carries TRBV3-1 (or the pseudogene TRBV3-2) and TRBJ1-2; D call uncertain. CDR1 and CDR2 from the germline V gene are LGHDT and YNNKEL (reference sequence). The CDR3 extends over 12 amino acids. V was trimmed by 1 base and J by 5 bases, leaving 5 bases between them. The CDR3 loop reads CASSQVPYGYTF. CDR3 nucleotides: TGTGCCAGCAGCCAAGTTCCTTATGGCTACACCTTC.

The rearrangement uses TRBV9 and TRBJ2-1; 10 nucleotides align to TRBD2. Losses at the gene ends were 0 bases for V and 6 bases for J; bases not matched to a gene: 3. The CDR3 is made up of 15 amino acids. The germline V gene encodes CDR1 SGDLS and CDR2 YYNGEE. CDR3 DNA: TGTGCCAGCAGCGTAGCACTAGCGGGGTTCAATGAGCAGTTCTTC. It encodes CASSVALAGFNEQFF.

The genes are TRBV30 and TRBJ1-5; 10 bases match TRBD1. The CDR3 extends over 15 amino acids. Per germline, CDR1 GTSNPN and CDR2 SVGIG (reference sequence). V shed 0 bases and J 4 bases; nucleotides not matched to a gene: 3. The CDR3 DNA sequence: TGTGCCTGGAGTGTAAGGGGACAGGGGAATCAGCCCCAGCATTTT. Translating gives CAWSVRGQGNQPQHF.

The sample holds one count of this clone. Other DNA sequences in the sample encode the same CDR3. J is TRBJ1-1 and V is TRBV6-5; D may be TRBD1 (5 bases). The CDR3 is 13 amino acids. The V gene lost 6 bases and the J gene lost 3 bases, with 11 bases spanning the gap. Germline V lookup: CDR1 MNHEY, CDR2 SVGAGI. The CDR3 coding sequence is TGTGCCAGCAGCTATCAGGGATACACTGAAGCTTTCTTT. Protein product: CASSYQGYTEAFF.

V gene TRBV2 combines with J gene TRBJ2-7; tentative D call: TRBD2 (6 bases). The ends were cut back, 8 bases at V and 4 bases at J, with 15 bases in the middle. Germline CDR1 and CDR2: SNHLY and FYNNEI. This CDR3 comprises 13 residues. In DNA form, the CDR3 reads TGTGCCAGCTCCGCCCCGGGGGTTTACGAGCAGTACTTC. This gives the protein CASSAPGVYEQYF.

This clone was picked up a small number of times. CDR3: CASSQGSGGRYEQFF. CDR3 coding DNA: TGTGCCAGCAGCCAAGGCTCCGGGGGGCGGTATGAGCAGTTCTTC. The chain has TRBV3-1 (or the pseudogene TRBV3-2) and TRBJ2-1; maybe TRBD2 (7 bases). This CDR3 is built from 15 residues. The V and J ends lost 1 base and 8 bases respectively, with 15 bases between them. The germline V gene has CDR1 LGHDT and CDR2 YNNKEL (reference sequence).

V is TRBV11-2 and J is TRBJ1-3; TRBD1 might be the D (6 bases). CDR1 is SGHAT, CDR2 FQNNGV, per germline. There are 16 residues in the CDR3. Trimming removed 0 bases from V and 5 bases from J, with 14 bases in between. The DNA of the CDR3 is TGTGCCAGCAGCTTAGAGGGCAGGGGAACCCGAAACACCATATATTTT. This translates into CASSLEGRGTRNTIYF.

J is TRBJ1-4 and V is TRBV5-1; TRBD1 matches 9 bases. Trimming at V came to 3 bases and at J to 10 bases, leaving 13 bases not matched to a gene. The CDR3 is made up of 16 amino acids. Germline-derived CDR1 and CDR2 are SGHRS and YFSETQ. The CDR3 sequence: CASSSGQGQKMGKLFF. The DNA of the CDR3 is TGCGCCAGCAGCTCCGGACAGGGGCAGAAGATGGGAAAACTGTTTTTT.

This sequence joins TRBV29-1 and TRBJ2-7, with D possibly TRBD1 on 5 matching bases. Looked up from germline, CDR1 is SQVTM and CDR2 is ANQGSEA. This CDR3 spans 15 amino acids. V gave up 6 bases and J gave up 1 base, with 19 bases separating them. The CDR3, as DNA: TGCAGCGTGAAAAGAGAGACAGTCTCTTCCTACGAGCAGTACTTC. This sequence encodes CSVKRETVSSYEQYF.

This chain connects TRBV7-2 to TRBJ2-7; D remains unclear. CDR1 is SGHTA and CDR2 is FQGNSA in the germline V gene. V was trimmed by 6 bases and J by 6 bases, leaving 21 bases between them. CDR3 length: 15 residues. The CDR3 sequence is CASSSSSTSYGEQYF. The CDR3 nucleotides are TGTGCCAGCAGTTCTTCCTCGACATCCTACGGCGAGCAGTACTTC.

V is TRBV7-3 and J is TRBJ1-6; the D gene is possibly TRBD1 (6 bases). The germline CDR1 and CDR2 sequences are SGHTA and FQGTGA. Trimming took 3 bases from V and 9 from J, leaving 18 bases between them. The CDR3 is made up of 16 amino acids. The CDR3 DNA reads TGTGCCAGCAGCTTTGGGGGCTGGACACACGGTTCACCCCTCCACTTT. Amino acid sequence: CASSFGGWTHGSPLHF. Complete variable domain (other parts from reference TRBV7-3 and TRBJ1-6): GAGVSQTPSNKVTEKGKYVELRCDPISGHTALYWYRQSLGQGPEFLIYFQGTGAADDSGLPNDRFFAVRPEGSVSTLKIQRTERGDSAVYLCASSFGGWTHGSPLHFGNGTRLTVT.

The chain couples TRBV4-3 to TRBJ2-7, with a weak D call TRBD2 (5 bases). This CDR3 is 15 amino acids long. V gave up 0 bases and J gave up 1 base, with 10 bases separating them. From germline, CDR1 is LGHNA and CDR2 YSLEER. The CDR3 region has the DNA TGCGCCAGCAGCCAAGATCTAGCAGCATCCTACGAGCAGTACTTC. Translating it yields CASSQDLAASYEQYF.

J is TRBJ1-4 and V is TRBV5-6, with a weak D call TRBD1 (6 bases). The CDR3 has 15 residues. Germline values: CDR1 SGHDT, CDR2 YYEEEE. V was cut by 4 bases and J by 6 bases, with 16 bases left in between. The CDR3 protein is CASSPPSRTDEKLFF. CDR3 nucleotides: TGTGCCAGCAGCCCCCCAAGCCGGACAGATGAAAAACTGTTTTTT.

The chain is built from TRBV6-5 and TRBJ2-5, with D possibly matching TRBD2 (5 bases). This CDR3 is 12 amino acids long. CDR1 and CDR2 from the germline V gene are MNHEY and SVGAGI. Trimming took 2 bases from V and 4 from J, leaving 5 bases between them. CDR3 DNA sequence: TGTGCCAGCAGTTACCGGGGAGAGACCCAGTACTTC. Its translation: CASSYRGETQYF.

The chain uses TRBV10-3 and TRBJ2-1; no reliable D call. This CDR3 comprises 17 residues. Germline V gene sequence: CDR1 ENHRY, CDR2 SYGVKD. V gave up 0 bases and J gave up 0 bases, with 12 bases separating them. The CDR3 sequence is CAISESIGPSSYNEQFF. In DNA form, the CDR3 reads TGTGCCATCAGTGAGTCGATTGGCCCCTCCTCCTACAATGAGCAGTTCTTC.

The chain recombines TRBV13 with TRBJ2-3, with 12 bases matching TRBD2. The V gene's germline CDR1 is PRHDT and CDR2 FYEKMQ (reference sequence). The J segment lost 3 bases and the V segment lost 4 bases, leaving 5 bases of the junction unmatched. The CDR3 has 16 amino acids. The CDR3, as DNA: TGTGCCAGCAGCTCGAGGACTAGCGGGACTACAGATACGCAGTATTTT. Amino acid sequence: CASSSRTSGTTDTQYF.

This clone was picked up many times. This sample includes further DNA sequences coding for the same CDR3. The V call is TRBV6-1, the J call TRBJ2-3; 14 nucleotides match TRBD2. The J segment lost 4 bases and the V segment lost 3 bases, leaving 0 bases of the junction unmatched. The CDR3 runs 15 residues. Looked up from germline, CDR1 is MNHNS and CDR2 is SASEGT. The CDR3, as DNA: TGTGCCAGCAGTGAGACTAGCGGGGGGGCAGATACGCAGTATTTT. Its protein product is CASSETSGGADTQYF.

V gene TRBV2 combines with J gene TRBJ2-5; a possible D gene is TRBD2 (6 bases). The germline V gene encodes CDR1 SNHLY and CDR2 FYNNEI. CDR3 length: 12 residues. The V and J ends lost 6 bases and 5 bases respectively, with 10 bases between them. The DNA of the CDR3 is TGTGCCAGCAGACCCGCGGGGGAGACCCAGTACTTC. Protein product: CASRPAGETQYF.

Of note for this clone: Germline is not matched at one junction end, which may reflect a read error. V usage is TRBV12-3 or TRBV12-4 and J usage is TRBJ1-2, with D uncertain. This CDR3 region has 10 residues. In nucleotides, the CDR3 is TGTGCCAGCAGTTCCGAGAGCGCCGCCTTC. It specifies CASSSESAAF.

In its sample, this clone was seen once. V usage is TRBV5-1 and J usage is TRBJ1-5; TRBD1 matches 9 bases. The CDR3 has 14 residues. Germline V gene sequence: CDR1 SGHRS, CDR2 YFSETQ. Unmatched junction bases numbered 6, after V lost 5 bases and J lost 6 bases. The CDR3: CASSLQGASQPQHF. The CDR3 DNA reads TGCGCCAGCAGTCTACAGGGGGCTAGTCAGCCCCAGCATTTT.